This record looks at one TCR beta chain sequence and its context. This sample is part of a study of T cell changes during pregnancy in multiple sclerosis. Trimming at V came to 4 bases and at J to 1 base, leaving 4 bases not matched to a gene. This CDR3 region has 15 residues. Germline assignment: CDR1 SGHDT and CDR2 YYEEEE. TCRdb's table, derived via immunoSEQ multiplex PCR, lists solely in-frame clones and lacks some. In the table there are about 50,000 clones, approximately 91% of which are singletons. This sequence was found in a female donor with multiple sclerosis, enrolled in a pregnancy study. The V call is TRBV5-6, the J call TRBJ2-2; the match to TRBD1 covers 7 bases. The sequences come from CD8+ T cells from peripheral blood mononuclear cells, collected after pregnancy. The CDR3 loop is CASSPRQGNTGELFF. CDR3 DNA sequence: TGTGCCAGCAGCCCTCGACAGGGGAACACCGGGGAGCTGTTTTTT.